These T cell receptor beta chains were read from a single sample in a study of cytomegalovirus exposure and HLA in healthy donors. The data were produced by immunoSEQ multiplex PCR, yet TCRdb's version contains in-frame clones alone and is incomplete. The sample lists roughly 100,000 clones; under 65% were seen once. The sequenced material came from PBMCs. Receptors originate from a man between 60 and 75 years old in good health and CMV-seronegative. The CDR3 runs from the conserved cysteine through the conserved F or W. Fields, in order: CDR3 DNA, CDR3 protein, D gene, V gene, J gene, clone size. The D gene is left open where the match is weak. Expanded clones get a size class; other rows say once, few or many, or leave the size out.

CDR3nt: TGTGCCAGCAGCGCCCAGGGGGGTGAAGCTTTCTTT; CDR3aa: CASSAQGGEAFF; d_gene: TRBD1; v_gene: TRBV9; j_gene: TRBJ1-1; abundance: .
CDR3nt: TGTGCCAGCAGCCTTCAGACGGGGAAGAACTATGGCTACACCTTC; CDR3aa: CASSLQTGKNYGYTF; d_gene: .; v_gene: TRBV4-2; j_gene: TRBJ1-2; abundance: .
CDR3nt: TGCGCCAGCAGTCATTACAAAGACACGGCCTACGAGCAGTACTTC; CDR3aa: CASSHYKDTAYEQYF; d_gene: .; v_gene: TRBV23-1; j_gene: TRBJ2-7; abundance: few
CDR3nt: TGTGCCACCAGCAGAGACAGGACTGACGAGCAGTACTTC; CDR3aa: CATSRDRTDEQYF; d_gene: .; v_gene: TRBV15; j_gene: TRBJ2-7; abundance: .
CDR3nt: TGTGCCAGCGGGGTGGCCCTTCTTGCGGGGGCTCGGGAGACCCAGTACTTC; CDR3aa: CASGVALLAGARETQYF; d_gene: .; v_gene: TRBV28; j_gene: TRBJ2-5; abundance: once
CDR3nt: TGTGCCAGCAGTGGAGACGGGGGTGAGCAGTTCTTC; CDR3aa: CASSGDGGEQFF; d_gene: .; v_gene: TRBV6-1; j_gene: TRBJ2-1; abundance: .
CDR3nt: TGTGCCAGCAGCTTCCTTTGGGACGGGACAGCCTACAATGAGCAGTTCTTC; CDR3aa: CASSFLWDGTAYNEQFF; d_gene: TRBD1; v_gene: TRBV11-2; j_gene: TRBJ2-1; abundance: .
CDR3nt: TGCGCCAGCAGCGAAGCGGGAGTTTGGGATGAGCAGTTCTTC; CDR3aa: CASSEAGVWDEQFF; d_gene: TRBD2; v_gene: TRBV10-2; j_gene: TRBJ2-1; abundance: .
CDR3nt: TGTGCCAGCAGTGAACGGGAAGGGGGCATGTCCAATCAGCCCCAGCATTTT; CDR3aa: CASSEREGGMSNQPQHF; d_gene: TRBD1; v_gene: TRBV6-1; j_gene: TRBJ1-5; abundance: once
CDR3nt: TGTGCCAGCACCACACAAGAGACCCAGTACTTC; CDR3aa: CASTTQETQYF; d_gene: .; v_gene: TRBV7-8; j_gene: TRBJ2-5; abundance: once
CDR3nt: TGTTCCAGCGATTCTACCTACGAGCAGTACTTC; CDR3aa: CSSDSTYEQYF; d_gene: .; v_gene: TRBV7-9; j_gene: TRBJ2-7; abundance: .
CDR3nt: TGTGCCAGCACGACAGCTGGAAACACCATATATTTT; CDR3aa: CASTTAGNTIYF; d_gene: .; v_gene: TRBV28; j_gene: TRBJ1-3; abundance: .
CDR3nt: TGTGCCAGCAGCTCGCCTGAGGACAGTCGGAATCAGCCCCAGCATTTT; CDR3aa: CASSSPEDSRNQPQHF; d_gene: .; v_gene: TRBV7-2; j_gene: TRBJ1-5; abundance: .
CDR3nt: TGTGCCAGCAGTTTTCTTCCGTGGACAGGGCTTAATGAAAAACTGTTTTTT; CDR3aa: CASSFLPWTGLNEKLFF; d_gene: TRBD1; v_gene: TRBV27; j_gene: TRBJ1-4; abundance: .
CDR3nt: TGTGCCAGCAGCCGTACAGGGACCCATCAGCCCCAGCATTTT; CDR3aa: CASSRTGTHQPQHF; d_gene: .; v_gene: TRBV27; j_gene: TRBJ1-5; abundance: .
CDR3nt: TGCGCCAGCAGCTTGGAGGGGACAGGCAAAAACATTCAGTACTTC; CDR3aa: CASSLEGTGKNIQYF; d_gene: TRBD1; v_gene: TRBV5-1; j_gene: TRBJ2-4; abundance: .
CDR3nt: TGTGCCAGCAGGCAGGACAGGGGGTACACTGAAGCTTTCTTT; CDR3aa: CASRQDRGYTEAFF; d_gene: TRBD1; v_gene: TRBV6-5; j_gene: TRBJ1-1; abundance: .
CDR3nt: TGCACCAGCAGCCAAGATTTGAACGCGCCCGACTCTGGGGCCAACGTCCTGACTTTC; CDR3aa: CTSSQDLNAPDSGANVLTF; d_gene: .; v_gene: TRBV1; j_gene: TRBJ2-6; abundance: .
CDR3nt: TGTGCCAGCAGTTTGACGGGACTGCGGTGGCTTGGGGCCAACGTCCTGACTTTC; CDR3aa: CASSLTGLRWLGANVLTF; d_gene: .; v_gene: TRBV28; j_gene: TRBJ2-6; abundance: .
CDR3nt: TGTGCCAGCAGTGTTACCGGGACAGGTAACTATGGCTACACCTTC; CDR3aa: CASSVTGTGNYGYTF; d_gene: TRBD1; v_gene: TRBV2; j_gene: TRBJ1-2; abundance: few